This T cell receptor (beta chain) was retrieved from a study of beta chain features in type 1 diabetes. The wider study: Cell yields, gender and age were comparable in patients and healthy donors.

This clone has only a few counts. The V gene end was trimmed by 4 bases and the J gene end by 4 bases; junction bases not matched to a gene: 10. This CDR3 region has 16 residues. The germline V gene encodes CDR1 SGDLS and CDR2 YYNGEE. Sequencing targeted expressed TCRB transcripts, as all isolated RNA had been reverse transcribed. Profiled with immunoSEQ multiplex PCR; TCRdb holds only in-frame clones, not every one. Altogether about 140,000 clones are present, 6% to 7.5% being singletons, with the ten largest covering about 1.3%. The sample taken for sequencing was central memory CD4+ T cells from blood. The chain couples TRBV9 to TRBJ2-3, with TRBD2 identical over 9 bases. The clonotype comes from a woman aged 25-40 years in good health. CDR3 nucleotides: TGTGCCAGCAGCCCAAATAGCGGGAGTTGGTCAGATACGCAGTATTTT. Translated: CASSPNSGSWSDTQYF. Filled out from reference TRBV9 and TRBJ2-3, the complete variable domain reads DSGVTQTPKHLITATGQRVTLRCSPRSGDLSVYWYQQSLDQGLQFLIQYYNGEERAKGNILERFSAQQFPDLHSELNLSSLELGDSALYFCASSPNSGSWSDTQYFGPGTRLTVL.